The next 32 T cell receptor beta chains were all read from a single sample in a study of blood T cells in healthy people across ages. A J-beta primer mix and a sample-barcoded 5' primer were used in a second PCR of roughly 7 to 12 cycles. TCRdb independently ran MiXCR on the 5' RACE reads; one entry per CDR3 protein. The sample comprises 850,000 to 1,000,000 distinct CDR3 sequences, 45% to 50% of which are singletons, and 13% rests with the top ten. The specimen sequenced was blood. The receptors were gathered from a man younger than 45 in good health.

This clonotype was seen only a few times. The chain couples TRBV10-3 to TRBJ2-7; D is ambiguous. V shed 3 bases and J shed 0 bases, with 9 bases lying between them. The CDR3 contains 14 residues. CDR1 and CDR2 (germline): ENHRY, SYGVKD. The CDR3 protein is CAISDWQDSYEQYF. In DNA, the CDR3 is TGTGCCATCAGTGATTGGCAGGACTCCTACGAGCAGTACTTC.

The chain couples TRBV7-2 to TRBJ2-1, with 13 bases that match TRBD2. Germline V gene data show CDR1 as SGHTA and CDR2 as FQGNSA. Germline trimming cut 5 bases from V and 9 bases from J; bases unmatched to any gene: 10. The CDR3 extends over 16 amino acids. The CDR3 sequence: CASSITSGGARSEQFF. The CDR3 nucleotides are TGTGCCAGCAGCATCACTAGCGGGGGGGCCCGGAGTGAGCAGTTCTTC.

This clonotype was picked up a small number of times. The chain couples TRBV4-2 to TRBJ2-6, with no clear D. CDR3 length: 13 amino acids. The V and J ends lost 0 bases and 9 bases respectively, with 6 bases between them. Germline-derived CDR1 and CDR2 are LGHNA and YNFKEQ. The CDR3: CASSQDRLNVLTF. The CDR3 coding sequence is TGTGCCAGCAGCCAAGACAGGCTCAACGTCCTGACTTTC.

Regarding this clonotype: Given the absence of the conserved phenylalanine or tryptophan at the CDR3 end, a read error is likely. The rearrangement joins TRBV29-1 to TRBJ2-1, with a weak D call TRBD2 (5 bases). The end of the DNA fits TRBJ2-7 better, so the J call may be wrong. CDR1 and CDR2 (germline): SQVTM, ANQGSEA. The CDR3 runs to 15 residues. In nucleotides, the CDR3 is TGCAGCGTTGAAGATCCGGGCCAGGAGGACTACGAGCAGTACTCC. Its translation is CSVEDPGQEDYEQYS.

The chain recombines TRBV11-2 with TRBJ2-5, with D hard to call. With 0 bases removed from V and 5 bases from J, the gap between germline ends came to 13 bases. From germline, CDR1 is SGHAT and CDR2 FQNNGV. CDR3 length equals 15 residues. The CDR3 sequence is CASSLEPAKGETQYF. CDR3 in DNA: TGTGCCAGCAGCTTAGAGCCAGCAAAGGGCGAGACCCAGTACTTC.

This clonotype was observed a few times. This rearrangement joins TRBV27 to TRBJ2-3; 10 bases agree with TRBD1. CDR3 length: 16 residues. Germline V gene lookup returns CDR1 MNHEY and CDR2 SMNVEV (reference sequence). Trimming at V came to 4 bases and at J to 2 bases, leaving 6 bases not matched to a gene. CDR3 nucleotides: TGTGCCAGCAGTTCCGGACAGGGGGATCACACAGATACGCAGTATTTT. As protein: CASSSGQGDHTDTQYF.

This sequence joins TRBV24-1 and TRBJ2-3; the match to TRBD2 covers 14 bases. Germline loops: CDR1 KGHDR, CDR2 SFDVKD. The junction had 9 bases not matched to a gene; V was cut back by 4 bases and J by 4 bases. CDR3 length equals 18 residues. The CDR3 sequence is CATSDLQGLAGEADTQYF. The CDR3 DNA sequence: TGTGCCACCAGTGACCTCCAGGGACTAGCGGGGGAAGCAGATACGCAGTATTTT.

The V call is TRBV7-2, the J call TRBJ2-5; 11 bases match TRBD1. Germline trimming cut 3 bases from V and 8 bases from J; bases unmatched to any gene: 11. Germline V CDR1 and CDR2: SGHTA, FQGNSA. This CDR3 comprises 16 residues. The CDR3 loop is CASSFPGQGDPETQYF. CDR3 DNA: TGTGCCAGCAGCTTTCCGGGACAGGGGGATCCTGAAACCCAGTACTTC.

This sequence joins TRBV4-1 and TRBJ2-3; D assignment may be TRBD1 or TRBD2 (5 bases each). Germline CDR1 is MGHRA and CDR2 is YSYEKL. With 0 bases removed from V and 1 base from J, the gap between germline ends came to 11 bases. CDR3 length equals 16 residues. The CDR3 loop is CASSQDGGPGTDTQYF. CDR3 coding DNA: TGCGCCAGCAGCCAAGATGGGGGTCCGGGCACAGATACGCAGTATTTT.

This clonotype was found many times. V gene TRBV20-1 combines with J gene TRBJ2-4; 8 bases line up with TRBD2. This CDR3 region has 13 residues. The junction had 7 bases not matched to a gene; V was cut back by 6 bases and J by 6 bases. CDR1 is DFQATT, CDR2 SNEGSKA, per germline (reference sequence). CDR3 loop: CSAWRGEANIQYF. As DNA, the CDR3 is TGCAGTGCGTGGCGGGGGGAGGCAAACATTCAGTACTTC.

V and J are TRBV29-1 and TRBJ2-1; 8 bases align to TRBD2. With V trimmed by 6 bases and J by 7 bases, 14 bases remained unmatched. Looked up from germline, CDR1 is SQVTM and CDR2 is ANQGSEA. The CDR3 totals 15 residues. The CDR3 sequence is CSVASGTGGGNEQFF. CDR3 in DNA: TGCAGCGTCGCCTCCGGGACTGGCGGGGGGAATGAGCAGTTCTTC.

This clonotype has a handful of counts. This chain connects TRBV6-5 to TRBJ2-7, with 12 nucleotides matching TRBD1. Unmatched junction bases numbered 5, after V lost 7 bases and J lost 7 bases. The germline V gene has CDR1 MNHEY and CDR2 SVGAGI. This CDR3 is built from 13 residues. The CDR3 sequence: CASIGTGGWEQYF. The CDR3 region has the DNA TGTGCCAGCATTGGGACAGGGGGCTGGGAGCAGTACTTC.

This sequence joins TRBV4-3 and TRBJ2-7; D is possibly TRBD2 (6 bases). The CDR3 spans 13 residues. V was trimmed by 4 bases and J by 7 bases, leaving 14 bases between them. The germline V gene encodes CDR1 LGHNA and CDR2 YSLEER. The CDR3, as DNA: TGCGCCAGCAGCCCCCATCGGGGGTCAGAGCAGTACTTC. Its translation: CASSPHRGSEQYF.

The J gene is TRBJ1-1, the V gene TRBV15; no firm D call. The CDR3 contains 14 residues. Per the germline V gene, CDR1 is LNHNV and CDR2 is YYDKDF (reference sequence). The V and J ends lost 4 bases and 5 bases respectively, with 14 bases between them. CDR3 DNA sequence: TGTGCCACCAGCAAACTACAGATCCGAACTGAAGCTTTCTTT. This sequence encodes CATSKLQIRTEAFF.

V is TRBV7-3 and J is TRBJ2-3; D is undetermined. CDR3 size: 14 residues. The V gene's germline CDR1 is SGHTA and CDR2 FQGTGA. V was shortened by 6 bases and J by 4 bases, with 14 bases between the two germline ends. This CDR3 reads CASSSGSSPDTQYF. The CDR3, as DNA: TGTGCCAGCAGTTCCGGCTCCAGCCCAGATACGCAGTATTTT. The full variable domain, completed using reference TRBV7-3 and TRBJ2-3, is GAGVSQTPSNKVTEKGKYVELRCDPISGHTALYWYRQSLGQGPEFLIYFQGTGAADDSGLPNDRFFAVRPEGSVSTLKIQRTERGDSAVYLCASSSGSSPDTQYFGPGTRLTVL.

This clonotype showed up just a few times. This sequence joins TRBV6-6 and TRBJ1-4; D is undetermined. Germline CDR1 reads MNHNY; CDR2 reads SVGAGI (reference sequence). V was clipped by 7 bases and J by 8 bases, with 17 bases between them. CDR3 length: 14 residues. This chain's CDR3 is CASTPGPAGEKLFF. The DNA for the CDR3 is TGTGCCAGCACTCCCGGTCCCGCGGGGGAAAAACTGTTTTTT.

This clonotype was recorded a few times. The chain is built from TRBV3-1 and TRBJ2-5, with D uncertain. The germline V gene encodes CDR1 LGHDT and CDR2 YNNKEL (reference sequence). CDR3 length: 12 residues. V lost 0 bases, J lost 5 bases, and 4 bases lay in between. CDR3 loop: CASSQDYETQYF. The CDR3 DNA follows: TGTGCCAGCAGCCAAGACTACGAGACCCAGTACTTC.

Turning to this clonotype: An end of the junction differs from the germline gene, which may be a read error. The chain uses TRBV4-2 and TRBJ2-3; D gene ambiguous. The CDR3 has 15 residues. Looked up from germline, CDR1 is LGHNA and CDR2 is YNFKEQ. CDR3 protein: CTSSQDPGPEDTQYF. The CDR3 bases are TGTACCAGCAGCCAAGACCCGGGTCCGGAAGATACGCAGTATTTT.

V is TRBV30 and J is TRBJ2-5; 7 bases align to TRBD1. The J call may be in error: the DNA end matches TRBJ2-7 better. CDR1 and CDR2 from the germline V gene are GTSNPN and SVGIG (reference sequence). The CDR3 is made up of 13 amino acids. The CDR3 region has the DNA TGTGCCTACGGGACAGCATTGACCTACGAGCAGTACTTC. Translation: CAYGTALTYEQYF.

The V and J genes are TRBV20-1 and TRBJ1-6; D uncertain. CDR1 is DFQATT, CDR2 SNEGSKA, per germline (reference sequence). CDR3 size: 14 residues. V lost 3 bases and J 6 bases, leaving 12 bases between the germline ends. CDR3: CSARGYSINSPLHF. DNA for the CDR3: TGCAGTGCTAGGGGTTACAGCATTAATTCACCCCTCCACTTT.

A few counts support this clonotype. The CDR3 here is CASSLDGTSYGYTF. Here the CDR3 DNA reads TGTGCCAGCAGCTTAGACGGGACAAGCTATGGCTACACCTTC. This chain connects TRBV7-9 to TRBJ1-2; maybe TRBD1 (6 bases). Germline values: CDR1 SEHNR, CDR2 FQNEAQ (reference sequence). Trimming stripped 1 base from V and 4 bases from J, with 10 bases between. This CDR3 has 14 amino acids. The whole variable domain, remainder taken from reference TRBV7-9 and TRBJ1-2, is DTGVSQNPRHKITKRGQNVTFRCDPISEHNRLYWYRQTLGQGPEFLTYFQNEAQLEKSRLLSDRFSAERPKGSFSTLEIQRTEQGDSAMYLCASSLDGTSYGYTFGSGTRLTVV.

The chain joins TRBV7-2 to TRBJ2-1; D may be TRBD2 (5 bases). The CDR3 covers 14 residues. Trimming pared 1 base from V and 9 bases from J, leaving 13 bases between. Germline CDR1 SGHTA, CDR2 FQGNSA. The chain's CDR3 is CASSLVERVGEQFF. DNA of the CDR3: TGTGCCAGCAGCTTAGTGGAGAGGGTCGGTGAGCAGTTCTTC.

Points on this clonotype: One end of the junction varies from germline; a read error may be responsible. The chain links TRBV4-3 to TRBJ1-6; possible D gene TRBD1, 5 bases. The CDR3 loop spans 18 amino acids. Per the germline V gene, CDR1 is LGHNA and CDR2 is YSLEER. The CDR3 DNA reads TGCGCCAGCAGCCAAGAAGTTGGAGGGGATAACTATAATTTACCCCTCCACTTT. This gives the protein CASSQEVGGDNYNLPLHF.

This rearrangement joins TRBV27 to TRBJ1-2, with a weak D call TRBD1 (6 bases). Germline loops: CDR1 MNHEY, CDR2 SMNVEV (reference sequence). Trimming removed 4 bases from V and 4 bases from J, with 16 bases in between. The CDR3 is 15 amino acids. CDR3 nucleotides: TGTGCCAGCAGTTCAAAATGGGGGGCGGTCTATGGCTACACCTTC. Its translation is CASSSKWGAVYGYTF.

This clonotype was detected a few times. The chain joins TRBV27 to TRBJ1-2; 7 nucleotides match TRBD1. Germline trimming cut 5 bases from V and 7 bases from J; bases unmatched to any gene: 10. The CDR3 loop spans 14 amino acids. CDR1 MNHEY and CDR2 SMNVEV come from the germline V gene (reference sequence). Here the CDR3 reads CASSPEQGRGGYTF. The DNA of the CDR3 is TGTGCCAGCAGTCCCGAACAGGGGAGGGGTGGCTACACCTTC.

This chain links TRBV27 with TRBJ1-2; D may be TRBD1 (5 bases). This CDR3 is 15 amino acids long. V was pared by 6 bases and J by 5 bases, with 19 bases between. Per the germline V gene, CDR1 is MNHEY and CDR2 is SMNVEV (reference sequence). This CDR3 reads CASRPSGGVGYGYTF. The CDR3 region has the DNA TGTGCCAGCAGGCCATCTGGGGGGGTAGGATATGGCTACACCTTC.

The V gene is TRBV29-1, the J gene TRBJ2-3; 10 nucleotides line up with TRBD1. V gave up 5 bases and J gave up 2 bases; unmatched junction bases: 10. The length of the CDR3 is 16 residues. Germline values: CDR1 SQVTM, CDR2 ANQGSEA. DNA of the CDR3: TGCAGCGTTCATCCGGGACAGGGGCACCACACAGATACGCAGTATTTT. Its translation: CSVHPGQGHHTDTQYF.

As regards this clonotype: This may stem from a read error, because a much larger clone lies one nucleotide away. This chain links TRBV20-1 with TRBJ2-1; 9 bases are a match to TRBD2. The V and J ends lost 0 bases and 10 bases, in that order; junction bases with no gene match: 13. The germline gives CDR1 DFQATT, CDR2 SNEGSKA (reference sequence). The CDR3 runs 16 residues. For the CDR3, the DNA is TGCAGTGCTAGAGACGAAGCGGGACTAGCCCTAAAGGAGCAGTTCTTC. It yields the protein CSARDEAGLALKEQFF.

The chain couples TRBV29-1 to TRBJ2-1; D uncertain. The CDR3 runs 14 residues. V shed 3 bases and J shed 8 bases, with 17 bases lying between them. CDR1 is SQVTM, CDR2 ANQGSEA, per germline. The CDR3 sequence: CSVEGLLITDEQFF. The CDR3, as DNA: TGCAGCGTTGAGGGCTTACTAATCACTGATGAGCAGTTCTTC.

This clonotype came up many times. The rearrangement joins TRBV20-1 to TRBJ2-5; TRBD1 might be the D (6 bases). The CDR3 covers 11 residues. CDR1 DFQATT and CDR2 SNEGSKA come from the germline V gene (reference sequence). The CDR3 DNA reads as TGCAGCGCTCCGAGGGGGGAGACCCAGTACTTC. Encoded protein: CSAPRGETQYF.

A few counts support this clonotype. The V and J genes are TRBV20-1 and TRBJ1-2, with D perhaps TRBD1 (6 bases). The ends were cut back, 5 bases at V and 8 bases at J, with 12 bases in the middle. CDR1 DFQATT and CDR2 SNEGSKA come from the germline V gene (reference sequence). The CDR3 is made up of 11 amino acids. This CDR3 is CSALQGDGYTF. Here the CDR3 DNA reads TGCAGTGCTCTACAGGGAGACGGCTACACCTTC.

CDR3 bases: TGCAGTGCTAGTGGCGGGACAGCTCTCTACGAGCAGTACTTC. Translated: CSASGGTALYEQYF. The chain links TRBV20-1 to TRBJ2-7; D is perhaps TRBD1 (7 bases). From germline, CDR1 is DFQATT and CDR2 SNEGSKA (reference sequence). The CDR3 spans 14 residues. The V and J ends lost 3 bases and 3 bases respectively, with 15 bases between them.